The 12 T cell receptor beta chains reported below all come from one sample, sequenced in a study of T cell responses to AZD1222 COVID-19 vaccine. Profiling relied on immunoSEQ multiplex PCR, and the TCRdb table lists in-frame clones only, not all of them. The data hold 110,000 or so clones, with about 87% observed a single time. The sample consisted of peripheral blood, taken 28 days after the second AZD1222 dose. The origin of the receptors is an adult who received the AZD1222 COVID-19 vaccine.

This chain joins TRBV4-2 and TRBJ1-1, with a weak D call TRBD1 (6 bases). CDR1 LGHNA and CDR2 YNFKEQ come from the germline V gene. The CDR3 length is 15 residues. V was clipped by 0 bases and J by 4 bases, with 12 bases between them. The CDR3 sequence is CASSQELRGGTEAFF. The CDR3 coding sequence is TGTGCCAGCAGCCAAGAGCTCAGGGGAGGCACTGAAGCTTTCTTT.

The CDR3 reads CASSPTLLQETQYF. CDR3 DNA sequence: TGTGCCAGCAGCCCCACCCTACTGCAAGAGACCCAGTACTTC. The chain uses TRBV7-2 and TRBJ2-5; unclear D gene. The CDR3 covers 14 residues. The V gene lost 5 bases and the J gene lost 2 bases, with 12 bases spanning the gap. Per germline, CDR1 SGHTA and CDR2 FQGNSA.

The chain has TRBV18 and TRBJ2-1; D may be TRBD1 or TRBD2 (6 bases each). CDR1 and CDR2 from the germline V gene are KGHSH and LQKENI. With 6 bases removed from V and 15 bases from J, the gap between germline ends came to 24 bases. The CDR3 covers 14 residues. CDR3: CASSQAGDSALGFF. The CDR3 DNA reads TGTGCCAGCTCCCAGGCAGGGGACTCTGCTCTCGGGTTCTTC.

The rearrangement uses TRBV7-2 and TRBJ1-5; D gene unclear. CDR3 length equals 15 residues. CDR1 and CDR2 from the germline V gene are SGHTA and FQGNSA. Trimming pared 5 bases from V and 1 base from J, leaving 12 bases between. The CDR3, as DNA: TGTGCCAGCAGCCCCTGGACGGCGAGCAATCAGCCCCAGCATTTT. It translates to CASSPWTASNQPQHF.

This sequence joins TRBV7-2 and TRBJ1-5, with D unresolved. Germline V gives CDR1 SGHTA, CDR2 FQGNSA. Trimming cost V 8 bases and J 5 bases, with 13 bases left between them. The CDR3 sequence is 13 residues long. CDR3 region: CASANQRDQPQHF. CDR3 coding DNA: TGTGCCAGCGCAAATCAAAGGGATCAGCCCCAGCATTTT.

The genes are TRBV5-6 and TRBJ1-2; TRBD1 matches at 8 bases. This CDR3 comprises 13 residues. Germline V gene lookup returns CDR1 SGHDT and CDR2 YYEEEE. The V segment lost 3 bases and the J segment 6 bases; nucleotides outside the gene matches: 4. The CDR3 here is CASSWEDRDGYTF. The CDR3, as DNA: TGTGCCAGCAGCTGGGAGGACAGGGATGGCTACACCTTC.

The chain couples TRBV4-2 to TRBJ2-3; D remains ambiguous. The CDR3 covers 14 residues. V was clipped by 0 bases and J by 0 bases, with 4 bases between them. Per the germline V gene, CDR1 is LGHNA and CDR2 is YNFKEQ. CDR3 residues: CASSQDRSTDTQYF. CDR3 sequence (DNA): TGTGCCAGCAGCCAAGATCGTAGCACAGATACGCAGTATTTT.

J is TRBJ2-1 and V is TRBV6-4; TRBD2 matches 7 bases. The V segment lost 6 bases and the J segment 5 bases; nucleotides outside the gene matches: 7. The CDR3 extends over 14 amino acids. Germline V gene sequence: CDR1 MRHNA, CDR2 SNTAGT. The CDR3 DNA reads as TGTGCCAGCAGCAAAGCGGGGAACAACAATGAGCAGTTCTTC. This translates into CASSKAGNNNEQFF.

This chain joins TRBV9 and TRBJ2-7; perhaps D is TRBD1 or TRBD2 (5 bases each). V shed 3 bases and J shed 1 base, with 11 bases lying between them. CDR3 length equals 14 residues. CDR1 SGDLS and CDR2 YYNGEE come from the germline V gene. Written as DNA, the CDR3 is TGTGCCAGCAGCGCCGGGGACGGATCCTACGAGCAGTACTTC. This codes for CASSAGDGSYEQYF.

A few counts support this clone. V gene TRBV7-3 combines with J gene TRBJ2-5; unclear D gene. Germline V gene sequence: CDR1 SGHTA, CDR2 FQGTGA. Trimming shortened V by 2 bases and J by 2 bases, and 6 bases separated the two germline ends. The CDR3 totals 13 residues. The CDR3 DNA sequence: TGTGCCAGCAGCTTAGCGGAACAAGAGACCCAGTACTTC. This gives the protein CASSLAEQETQYF.

This sequence joins TRBV6-5 and TRBJ1-6; D might be TRBD1 (6 bases). Trimming stripped 7 bases from V and 8 bases from J, with 18 bases between. The V gene's germline CDR1 is MNHEY and CDR2 SVGAGI. The CDR3 sequence is 15 residues long. The CDR3, as DNA: TGTGCCAGCACCTTACAGGGTTGGGGGTATTCACCCCTCCACTTT. Translated, it gives CASTLQGWGYSPLHF.

J is TRBJ1-1 and V is TRBV6-6, with unresolved D. CDR1 and CDR2 (germline): MNHNY, SVGAGI (reference sequence). V lost 2 bases and J 5 bases, leaving 9 bases between the germline ends. This CDR3 has 13 residues. This CDR3 is CASSYPRWTEAFF. The CDR3 DNA reads as TGTGCCAGCAGTTACCCGAGGTGGACTGAAGCTTTCTTT.